Listed here is a single T cell receptor (beta chain). Its target is not known. This sample stems from a study of long-term antiretroviral therapy in people with HIV. General study results and limits: Even long-term ART left TRB diversity below transplant donor controls, despite gains.

A minimum of one pre-ART and two post-ART PBMC samples existed for each donor. Assay version v3.0 of immunoSEQ was used, and it was run at survey level. For each individual sample, sequencing targeted roughly 40,000-50,000 T-cell genomes. Data came from immunoSEQ multiplex PCR; TCRdb stores just in-frame clones and leaves some out. The table lists tens of thousands of clones, just over 85% of them singletons. V lost 4 bases, J lost 0 bases, and 10 bases lay in between. Germline V gene sequence: CDR1 SQVTM, CDR2 ANQGSEA. The CDR3 is 15 residues long. This TCR was recovered from a man aged 25-40 years with HIV. The sequencing here drew on unsorted PBMCs, taken about 4.5 years after starting antiretroviral therapy. The V call is TRBV29-1, the J call TRBJ2-6; no clear D gene. The CDR3 coding sequence is TGCAGCGTTGCCGGACGTCTCTCTGGGGCCAACGTCCTGACTTTC. Protein product: CSVAGRLSGANVLTF.